The 25 T cell receptor beta chains below all came from one sample that was sequenced in a study of blood T cell repertoires in COVID-19. The method was immunoSEQ multiplex PCR; TCRdb's version includes in-frame clones alone and lacks a portion of them. The sample consists of about 120,000 clones, approximately 90% of them appearing once. Sequencing was done on a sample of peripheral blood. These receptor sequences come from a human donor with acute or convalescent COVID-19. The donor label of this sample is uncertain.

The V gene is TRBV30, the J gene TRBJ1-6; no clear D. Germline CDR1 is GTSNPN and CDR2 is SVGIG (reference sequence). The CDR3 extends over 14 amino acids. The V end was cut by 4 bases, the J end by 2 bases, with 9 bases between. The CDR3 reads CAWNEAPYNSPLHF. CDR3 nucleotide sequence: TGTGCCTGGAATGAGGCCCCCTATAATTCACCCCTCCACTTT. Based on the CDR3 plus reference TRBV30 and TRBJ1-6, the full variable domain is SQTIHQWPATLVQPVGSPLSLECTVEGTSNPNLYWYRQAAGRGLQLLFYSVGIGQISSEVPQNLSASRPQDRQFILSSKKLLLSDSGFYLCAWNEAPYNSPLHFGNGTRLTVT.

The chain combines TRBV5-1 with TRBJ1-4; a possible D gene is TRBD1 (5 bases). This CDR3 has 15 residues. Trimming removed 3 bases at V and 8 bases at J, with 17 bases between. Germline CDR1 and CDR2: SGHRS and YFSETQ. The CDR3 here is CASSSGLSTREKLFF. The CDR3, as DNA: TGCGCCAGCAGCTCGGGACTTTCAACTCGGGAAAAACTGTTTTTT. Full variable domain (outside the CDR3, taken from reference TRBV5-1 and TRBJ1-4): KAGVTQTPRYLIKTRGQQVTLSCSPISGHRSVSWYQQTPGQGLQFLFEYFSETQRNKGNFPGRFSGRQFSNSRSEMNVSTLELGDSALYLCASSSGLSTREKLFFGSGTQLSVL.

The rearrangement joins TRBV5-1 to TRBJ2-7, with D uncertain. V was clipped by 6 bases and J by 0 bases, with 7 bases between them. The CDR3 has 12 residues. CDR1 is SGHRS, CDR2 YFSETQ, per germline. The CDR3 spells CASNDNSYEQYF. The CDR3 DNA sequence: TGCGCCAGCAATGACAACTCCTACGAGCAGTACTTC.

In this sample, this clone turned up a few times. The J gene is TRBJ2-5, the V gene TRBV4-2, with 11 bases fitting TRBD2. The V gene end was trimmed by 0 bases and the J gene end by 5 bases; junction bases not matched to a gene: 5. Germline loops: CDR1 LGHNA, CDR2 YNFKEQ. The CDR3 spans 16 residues. The DNA of the CDR3 is TGTGCCAGCAGCCAAGATCGGTCTAGCGGGAGGGAGACCCAGTACTTC. Amino acids: CASSQDRSSGRETQYF.

This clone was seen a single time. The chain employs TRBV30 and TRBJ1-6; D perhaps matches TRBD1 (5 bases). The CDR3 spans 15 residues. Germline-derived CDR1 and CDR2 are GTSNPN and SVGIG (reference sequence). Trimming pared 4 bases from V and 10 bases from J, leaving 20 bases between. The CDR3 nucleotides read TGTGCCTGGACTACGGACATCGGCGGCATCTCACCCCTCCACTTT. It encodes CAWTTDIGGISPLHF.

The V and J genes are TRBV28 and TRBJ1-3; 9 nucleotides line up with TRBD1. Germline V gene data show CDR1 as MDHEN and CDR2 as SYDVKM. This CDR3 is built from 16 residues. V dropped 6 bases and J dropped 4; count of bases not matched to a gene: 10. The DNA for the CDR3 is TGTGCCAGCAGAAGTACGGGACAGGGATTCGGAAACACCATATATTTT. It is translated as CASRSTGQGFGNTIYF.

The rearrangement uses TRBV19 and TRBJ1-5; D gene uncertain. In germline, CDR1 is LNHDA, CDR2 SQIVND (reference sequence). CDR3 size: 16 residues. Trimming cost V 5 bases and J 8 bases, with 22 bases left between them. The CDR3 protein is CASSGWALVNTEPQHF. CDR3 coding DNA: TGTGCCAGTAGTGGGTGGGCGCTGGTTAATACCGAGCCCCAGCATTTT.

This chain joins TRBV27 and TRBJ1-1, with D perhaps TRBD1 (5 bases). The V gene lost 6 bases and the J gene lost 4 bases, with 15 bases spanning the gap. Germline CDR1 reads MNHEY; CDR2 reads SMNVEV (reference sequence). The CDR3 sequence is 14 residues long. The CDR3 nucleotides are TGTGCCAGCAGGACTTCCGGGCAGGGCACTGAAGCTTTCTTT. Translating it yields CASRTSGQGTEAFF.

V and J are TRBV27 and TRBJ1-2, with D unclear. The germline V gene encodes CDR1 MNHEY and CDR2 SMNVEV (reference sequence). V lost 2 bases, J lost 0 bases, and 16 bases lay in between. This CDR3 region has 17 residues. In DNA, the CDR3 is TGTGCCAGCAGTTTAAACCCGTGGGCGCTTGCTAACTATGGCTACACCTTC. Translating gives CASSLNPWALANYGYTF.

In this sample, this clone turned up once. The V call is TRBV5-4, the J call TRBJ2-1; the match to TRBD2 covers 14 bases. The V and J ends lost 4 bases and 7 bases, in that order; junction bases with no gene match: 7. The CDR3 length is 16 residues. CDR1 SGHNT and CDR2 YYREEE come from the germline V gene (reference sequence). The CDR3 spells CASSPPTSGRGNEQFF. The CDR3 coding sequence is TGTGCCAGCAGCCCACCGACTAGCGGGAGGGGAAATGAGCAGTTCTTC.

The chain is built from TRBV5-4 and TRBJ2-7, with TRBD1 identical over 7 bases. Germline V lookup: CDR1 SGHNT, CDR2 YYREEE (reference sequence). V was pared by 5 bases and J by 5 bases, with 13 bases of the junction left unmatched. This CDR3 spans 15 amino acids. In DNA, the CDR3 is TGTGCCAGCAGTTCCCCCCGACAGGGTTTCCACGAGCAGTACTTC. It is translated as CASSSPRQGFHEQYF.

The rearrangement joins TRBV2 to TRBJ1-1; D is possibly TRBD1 (5 bases). Germline CDR1 and CDR2: SNHLY and FYNNEI. Trimming cost V 6 bases and J 7 bases, with 15 bases left between them. This CDR3 comprises 13 residues. The CDR3 is CASSLLGRGEAFF. As DNA, the CDR3 is TGTGCCAGCAGCCTCCTCGGTAGGGGTGAAGCTTTCTTT.

The V call is TRBV4-3, the J call TRBJ1-4, with D perhaps TRBD1 (5 bases). This CDR3 region has 16 residues. V shed 3 bases and J shed 6 bases, with 17 bases lying between them. The germline gives CDR1 LGHNA, CDR2 YSLEER. CDR3 amino acids: CASSHGRGALYEKLFF. The CDR3 DNA reads TGCGCCAGCAGCCACGGAAGGGGCGCCCTGTATGAAAAACTGTTTTTT.

In DNA form, the CDR3 reads TGTGCCAGCAGGGAGACGTACGAGCAGTACTTC. It yields the protein CASRETYEQYF. The rearrangement links TRBV28 to TRBJ2-7; D gene uncertain. Looked up from germline, CDR1 is MDHEN and CDR2 is SYDVKM. V shed 6 bases and J shed 4 bases, with 7 bases lying between them. The CDR3 length is 11 residues.

The chain joins TRBV5-4 to TRBJ2-1; no clear D gene. The V gene lost 5 bases and the J gene lost 0 bases, with 12 bases spanning the gap. The CDR3 is made up of 15 amino acids. CDR1 is SGHNT and CDR2 is YYREEE in the germline V gene (reference sequence). The CDR3 sequence is CASSTDPFSYNEQFF. In nucleotides, the CDR3 is TGTGCCAGCAGTACAGACCCTTTCTCCTACAATGAGCAGTTCTTC. Complete variable domain (other parts from reference TRBV5-4 and TRBJ2-1): ETGVTQSPTHLIKTRGQQVTLRCSSQSGHNTVSWYQQALGQGPQFIFQYYREEENGRGNFPPRFSGLQFPNYSSELNVNALELDDSALYLCASSTDPFSYNEQFFGPGTRLTVL.

The chain couples TRBV4-2 to TRBJ1-5, with 11 bases fitting TRBD1. The CDR3 is 15 residues long. Germline lookup yields CDR1 LGHNA and CDR2 YNFKEQ. With V trimmed by 4 bases and J by 7 bases, 6 bases remained unmatched. The CDR3 sequence: CASSPRGDRGQPQHF. Written as DNA, the CDR3 is TGTGCCAGCAGCCCACGAGGGGACAGGGGGCAGCCCCAGCATTTT.

The chain joins TRBV28 to TRBJ1-4; tentatively, D is TRBD1 (6 bases). Looked up from germline, CDR1 is MDHEN and CDR2 is SYDVKM. V gave up 6 bases and J gave up 5 bases, with 13 bases separating them. The CDR3 consists of 14 residues. The DNA for the CDR3 is TGTGCCAGCAGGAAAGGGGGGGCCAATGAAAAACTGTTTTTT. This translates into CASRKGGANEKLFF.

This clone is a singleton in its sample. The chain links TRBV19 to TRBJ2-4; a possible D gene is TRBD2 (6 bases). Trimming cost V 1 base and J 0 bases, with 19 bases left between them. Germline CDR1 and CDR2: LNHDA and SQIVND (reference sequence). The CDR3 is made up of 19 amino acids. CDR3 amino acids: CASSIGRVRQAIAKNIQYF. The CDR3 DNA sequence: TGTGCCAGTAGTATAGGGAGGGTGAGGCAGGCAATAGCCAAAAACATTCAGTACTTC.

The rearrangement links TRBV13 to TRBJ1-1, with 10 bases matching TRBD1. The V and J ends lost 4 bases and 1 base, in that order; junction bases with no gene match: 6. The CDR3 is made up of 16 amino acids. The germline V gene encodes CDR1 PRHDT and CDR2 FYEKMQ (reference sequence). CDR3 nucleotides: TGTGCCAGCAGCTCACAATGGACAGGGGGGAACACTGAAGCTTTCTTT. This encodes CASSSQWTGGNTEAFF.

V is TRBV11-1 and J is TRBJ2-7; 9 bases align to TRBD1. The CDR3 is 15 residues long. Unmatched junction bases numbered 3, after V lost 1 base and J lost 2 bases. Per germline, CDR1 SGHAT and CDR2 FQDESV (reference sequence). The CDR3 here is CASSLGGQGTYEQYF. As DNA, the CDR3 is TGTGCCAGCAGCTTAGGGGGACAGGGCACCTACGAGCAGTACTTC. Filled out from reference TRBV11-1 and TRBJ2-7, the complete variable domain reads EAEVAQSPRYKITEKSQAVAFWCDPISGHATLYWYRQILGQGPELLVQFQDESVVDDSQLPKDRFSAERLKGVDSTLKIQPAELGDSAMYLCASSLGGQGTYEQYFGPGTRLTVT.

About this clone itself: One end of the junction does not line up with germline, which may come from a read error. CDR3 DNA sequence: TGTGCCAGCAGCCTAGCGGGGGGGTACAATGAGCAGTTCTTC. Its translation: CASSLAGGYNEQFF. The rearrangement joins TRBV7-8 to TRBJ2-1; 12 bases align to TRBD2. Looked up from germline, CDR1 is SGHVS and CDR2 is FQNEAQ. CDR3 length equals 14 residues.

This chain connects TRBV28 to TRBJ2-5; TRBD1 agrees at 8 bases. The CDR3 has 13 amino acids. V shed 6 bases and J 3 bases; nucleotides not matched to a gene: 3. Germline-derived CDR1 and CDR2 are MDHEN and SYDVKM. The CDR3, as DNA: TGTGCCAGCAGCGAGGACAGGGAAGAGACCCAGTACTTC. Its protein product is CASSEDREETQYF.

The chain recombines TRBV6-5 with TRBJ2-7, with D possibly matching TRBD1 (6 bases). The CDR3 covers 13 residues. CDR1 and CDR2 (germline): MNHEY, SVGAGI. Trimming removed 8 bases from V and 3 bases from J, with 14 bases in between. The DNA for the CDR3 is TGTGCCAGCCAGAACAGGGAAAACTACGAGCAGTACTTC. This sequence encodes CASQNRENYEQYF.

This chain connects TRBV27 to TRBJ1-1; 7 nucleotides agree with TRBD1. Trimming at V came to 6 bases and at J to 3 bases, leaving 13 bases not matched to a gene. The length of the CDR3 is 16 residues. Germline lookup yields CDR1 MNHEY and CDR2 SMNVEV (reference sequence). The CDR3 protein is CASRATGESLYTEAFF. In DNA form, the CDR3 reads TGTGCCAGCAGGGCAACAGGGGAATCCCTGTACACTGAAGCTTTCTTT.

This chain connects TRBV10-2 to TRBJ1-2, with TRBD1 matching over 7 bases. The CDR3 loop spans 16 amino acids. J lost 7 bases, V lost 0 bases, and 11 bases had no gene match. CDR1 is WSHSY, CDR2 SAAADI, per germline. The CDR3 protein is CASSESHRGWLFGYTF. In DNA form, the CDR3 reads TGCGCCAGCAGTGAGTCTCACAGGGGTTGGTTGTTTGGCTACACCTTC.